This T cell receptor beta chain was obtained from a study of T-cell memory formation after mild COVID-19. Findings and caveats of the study: Most CD4+ clones that shrank were in CM and EM, while CD8+ ones turned up in EMRA.

The ends were cut back, 4 bases at V and 0 bases at J, with 12 bases in the middle. From germline, CDR1 is LNHDA and CDR2 SQIVND (reference sequence). CDR3 length equals 15 residues. Barcoded TCR alpha and TCR beta cDNA libraries with UMIs came from 5'RACE using constant-segment primers. TCRdb re-called the 5' RACE reads through MiXCR, storing one row per CDR3 protein. The sample shows under 300,000 distinct CDR3 sequences, roughly a tenth of them seen only once. In its sample, this clonotype was seen many times. The antigen remains unidentified. This TCR derives from a man aged 18 to 30 who had mild COVID-19 (a few samples of this study predate the infection). Cell type and time point are not known. Sequences were obtained from PBMCs or a T cell subset sorted from them (not recorded which). The V call is TRBV19, the J call TRBJ1-1; D call uncertain. The CDR3 sequence: CASSTGRTVNTEAFF. The CDR3 nucleotides read TGTGCCAGTAGTACCGGACGGACGGTGAACACTGAAGCTTTCTTT.